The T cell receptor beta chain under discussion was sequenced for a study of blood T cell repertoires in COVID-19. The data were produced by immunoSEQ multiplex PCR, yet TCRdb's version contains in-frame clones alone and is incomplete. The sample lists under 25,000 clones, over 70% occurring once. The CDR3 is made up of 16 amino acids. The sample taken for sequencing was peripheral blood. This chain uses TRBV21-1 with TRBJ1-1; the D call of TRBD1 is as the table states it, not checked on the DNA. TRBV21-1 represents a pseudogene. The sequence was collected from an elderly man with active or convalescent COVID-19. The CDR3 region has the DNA TGTGCCAGCAGCGATGTCAGGGCCCTAATGAACACTGAAGCTTTCTTT. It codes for CASSDVRALMNTEAFF.